The 27 T cell receptor beta chains below were found in one sample sequenced in a study of T-cell reconstitution after alpha-beta-depleted transplantation in children. A TCRbeta library incorporating unique molecular identifiers was prepared. TCRdb ran MiXCR on the PCR reads and lists one entry per CDR3 protein. The table lists fewer than 150,000 distinct CDR3 sequences, roughly 9% of them singletons, with approximately 25% in the top ten. The sample here was PBMCs, mostly from graft donor cells, taken 180 days after TCRalphabeta/CD19-depleted stem cell transplant. Receptor source: a girl younger than two who had a stem cell transplant for combined immunodeficiency, so the T cells may come from the graft donor.

The sample holds a few counts of this clonotype. This chain links TRBV12-3 or TRBV12-4 with TRBJ1-3, with 7 bases aligning to TRBD1. Unmatched junction bases numbered 14, after V lost 6 bases and J lost 9 bases. The CDR3 extends over 15 amino acids. CDR3 residues: CASSSGTAIVATIYF. The CDR3 DNA reads as TGTGCCAGCAGCTCAGGGACAGCCATCGTCGCCACCATATATTTT.

There are many counts of this clonotype. The J gene is TRBJ2-2, the V gene TRBV9, with 7 bases lining up with TRBD2. V gave up 4 bases and J gave up 1 base; unmatched junction bases: 7. The CDR3 spans 16 residues. Germline assignment: CDR1 SGDLS and CDR2 YYNGEE. The CDR3 nucleotides read TGTGCCAGCAGCCCCCTGGCTAGCGGGAACACCGGGGAGCTGTTTTTT. Translated: CASSPLASGNTGELFF.

This chain uses TRBV24-1 with TRBJ2-1; weak D call: TRBD2 (6 bases). Trimming took off 9 bases at V and 9 bases at J, with 20 bases between the two ends. CDR1 and CDR2 (germline): KGHDR, SFDVKD. This CDR3 contains 14 residues. The CDR3, as DNA: TGTGCCACCGCGGGAACAGCCTCTCTAGGTGAGCAGTTCTTC. It translates to CATAGTASLGEQFF.

This clonotype was seen a single time. A much larger clone lies one base from this, so it may be a read error. The chain combines TRBV20-1 with TRBJ2-7; the D gene is possibly TRBD1 (6 bases). Germline V lookup: CDR1 DFQATT, CDR2 SNEGSKA (reference sequence). There are 15 residues in the CDR3. Trimming stripped 4 bases from V and 0 bases from J, with 16 bases between. CDR3 DNA: TGCAGTGCTACCATGACAGGACTGAGCTCCTACGAGCAGTACTTC. Translation: CSATMTGLSSYEQYF.

This clonotype was observed a few times. The rearrangement joins TRBV5-1 to TRBJ2-2; D assignment may be TRBD1 or TRBD2 (5 bases each). The CDR3 has 17 amino acids. The germline V gene has CDR1 SGHRS and CDR2 YFSETQ. V lost 0 bases, J lost 5 bases, and 17 bases lay in between. The CDR3 DNA sequence: TGCGCCAGCAGCTTGGACGAAAGGGGACCCCGGACCGGGGAGCTGTTTTTT. Translated, it gives CASSLDERGPRTGELFF.

This clonotype was seen a few times. The chain combines TRBV6-4 with TRBJ2-2; D is undetermined. The germline V and J ends were trimmed by 0 bases and 7 bases, with 6 bases remaining between them. Per germline, CDR1 MRHNA and CDR2 SNTAGT. This CDR3 spans 13 amino acids. The CDR3 DNA is TGTGCCAGCAGTGACTCGAGAGGCGGGGAGCTGTTTTTT. Protein product: CASSDSRGGELFF.

In this sample, this clonotype turned up many times. V gene TRBV5-5 combines with J gene TRBJ2-1; TRBD1 might be the D (6 bases). The CDR3 covers 15 residues. V dropped 0 bases and J dropped 8 bases, with 15 bases sitting between them. CDR1 is SGHKS, CDR2 YYEKEE, per germline (reference sequence). In nucleotides, the CDR3 is TGTGCCAGCAGCTTGGGGCAGGGGCTAGAGTATGAGCAGTTCTTC. It is translated as CASSLGQGLEYEQFF.

This clonotype was picked up a small number of times. The V gene is TRBV29-1, the J gene TRBJ2-2; D gene ambiguous. This CDR3 spans 14 amino acids. V was shortened by 6 bases and J by 1 base, with 12 bases between the two germline ends. Germline CDR1 SQVTM, CDR2 ANQGSEA. The CDR3 reads CSVRVSLNTGELFF. The DNA of the CDR3 is TGCAGCGTACGGGTCAGCCTGAACACCGGGGAGCTGTTTTTT.

This clonotype showed up just a few times. V usage is TRBV15 and J usage is TRBJ1-6; no firm D call. V lost 1 base, J lost 8 bases, and 18 bases lay in between. In germline, CDR1 is LNHNV, CDR2 YYDKDF (reference sequence). The CDR3 has 17 residues. The CDR3 region is CATSRGYIEYSYSPLHF. In DNA, the CDR3 is TGTGCCACCAGCAGAGGCTATATTGAGTACAGTTATTCACCCCTCCACTTT.

This clonotype has ten or more counts. The chain recombines TRBV5-1 with TRBJ1-1; tentative D call: TRBD1 (6 bases). Trimming cost V 4 bases and J 3 bases, with 13 bases left between them. Germline assignment: CDR1 SGHRS and CDR2 YFSETQ. CDR3 size: 14 residues. The DNA of the CDR3 is TGCGCCAGCAGCCCACAGGGTGCGGACACTGAAGCTTTCTTT. Encoded protein: CASSPQGADTEAFF.

The rearrangement links TRBV9 to TRBJ2-1; D unclear. Germline values: CDR1 SGDLS, CDR2 YYNGEE. V lost 4 bases and J 7 bases, leaving 21 bases between the germline ends. The CDR3 is made up of 16 amino acids. The CDR3 DNA sequence: TGTGCCAGCAGCCCCTCCTTGCGGCGCCCTTGGAATGAGCAGTTCTTC. This codes for CASSPSLRRPWNEQFF.

Concerning this clonotype: A single base separates this from a much larger clone, so it may be a read error. V and J are TRBV29-1 and TRBJ2-1; D remains unclear. Germline V gives CDR1 SQVTM, CDR2 ANQGSEA. The CDR3 consists of 13 residues. With 5 bases removed from V and 0 bases from J, the gap between germline ends came to 8 bases. CDR3 residues: CSVYSSSYNEQFF. The CDR3 nucleotides are TGCAGCGTTTACTCCAGCTCCTACAATGAGCAGTTCTTC.

This clonotype was counted only a few times. The V and J genes are TRBV20-1 and TRBJ2-7, with 10 bases aligning to TRBD2. Trimming at V came to 5 bases and at J to 2 bases, leaving 9 bases not matched to a gene. This CDR3 is built from 15 residues. Germline V lookup: CDR1 DFQATT, CDR2 SNEGSKA (reference sequence). The CDR3 protein is CSAAPRLAGPYEQYF. The CDR3 coding sequence is TGCAGTGCTGCCCCCCGACTAGCGGGTCCCTACGAGCAGTACTTC.

This clonotype was recorded at least ten times. The rearrangement links TRBV10-3 to TRBJ2-7; 9 bases line up with TRBD1. Per the germline V gene, CDR1 is ENHRY and CDR2 is SYGVKD. The CDR3 extends over 15 amino acids. Germline trimming cut 4 bases from V and 2 bases from J; bases unmatched to any gene: 6. CDR3 residues: CAISGPDRGAYEQYF. The DNA of the CDR3 is TGTGCCATCAGTGGACCCGACAGGGGGGCCTACGAGCAGTACTTC.

V and J are TRBV5-1 and TRBJ2-5; 12 bases line up with TRBD2. The ends lost 6 bases at V and 1 base at J; junction bases unmatched: 13. CDR3 size: 18 residues. Per the germline V gene, CDR1 is SGHRS and CDR2 is YFSETQ. This chain's CDR3 is CASIRGVRLAGVQETQYF. CDR3 coding DNA: TGCGCCAGCATCCGGGGGGTCCGACTAGCGGGGGTCCAAGAGACCCAGTACTTC.

V is TRBV5-1 and J is TRBJ1-1; TRBD1 matches 8 bases. This CDR3 comprises 17 residues. The V and J ends lost 0 bases and 3 bases, in that order; junction bases with no gene match: 10. Germline lookup yields CDR1 SGHRS and CDR2 YFSETQ. The CDR3 region has the DNA TGCGCCAGCAGCTTGGGGTGGGGCAGGGGGCGCGACACTGAAGCTTTCTTT. It specifies CASSLGWGRGRDTEAFF.

V and J are TRBV9 and TRBJ2-7; D remains ambiguous. Trimming shortened V by 0 bases and J by 6 bases, and 10 bases separated the two germline ends. This CDR3 comprises 13 residues. Germline V CDR1 and CDR2: SGDLS, YYNGEE. The chain's CDR3 is CASSVAPGGEQYF. In DNA, the CDR3 is TGTGCCAGCAGCGTAGCCCCCGGTGGCGAGCAGTACTTC.

The V call is TRBV2, the J call TRBJ1-4; 10 bases match TRBD1. With 5 bases clipped from V and 8 bases from J, the junction kept 5 bases outside the gene matches. Germline V gene data show CDR1 as SNHLY and CDR2 as FYNNEI. This CDR3 region has 14 residues. The CDR3 sequence: CASSWDRGREKLFF. The CDR3 DNA reads TGTGCCAGCAGTTGGGACAGGGGACGGGAAAAACTGTTTTTT.

The CDR3 nucleotides read TGCAGCGTTCTGGCCTCTGGAAACACCATATATTTT. Residues: CSVLASGNTIYF. The chain employs TRBV29-1 and TRBJ1-3; D not resolved. Trimming stripped 5 bases from V and 0 bases from J, with 5 bases between. The CDR3 consists of 12 residues. The V gene's germline CDR1 is SQVTM and CDR2 ANQGSEA.

This clonotype was found a few times. The chain recombines TRBV20-1 with TRBJ1-4; D is perhaps TRBD1 (5 bases). Germline CDR1 is DFQATT and CDR2 is SNEGSKA (reference sequence). The ends were cut back, 1 base at V and 4 bases at J, with 10 bases in the middle. This CDR3 has 14 residues. The CDR3 nucleotides are TGCAGTGCTAGAGTCCGGGGGTATAATGAAAAACTGTTTTTT. This codes for CSARVRGYNEKLFF.

Ten or more counts support this clonotype. The chain employs TRBV7-2 and TRBJ2-7; a weak D match, TRBD2 (5 bases). The CDR3 covers 17 residues. Per germline, CDR1 SGHTA and CDR2 FQGNSA. The germline V and J ends were trimmed by 2 bases and 0 bases, with 17 bases remaining between them. CDR3 coding DNA: TGTGCCAGCAGCTTAATGCCCGACGGGGTACCCTCCTACGAGCAGTACTTC. Translating gives CASSLMPDGVPSYEQYF.

V usage is TRBV10-3 and J usage is TRBJ1-1, with D possibly TRBD1 on 5 matching bases. The V gene lost 9 bases and the J gene lost 1 base, with 9 bases spanning the gap. The CDR3 loop spans 12 amino acids. Germline V lookup: CDR1 ENHRY, CDR2 SYGVKD. The CDR3 spells CAISTENTEAFF. CDR3 coding DNA: TGTGCCATTTCGACAGAGAACACTGAAGCTTTCTTT.

Only one count was recorded for this clonotype. This chain connects TRBV7-6 to TRBJ2-1; D tentatively fits TRBD1 or TRBD2 (5 bases each). The germline V gene has CDR1 SGHVS and CDR2 FNYEAQ. The V gene lost 1 base and the J gene lost 0 bases, with 10 bases spanning the gap. CDR3 size: 16 residues. The CDR3 sequence: CASSLGRGFSYNEQFF. The CDR3 DNA sequence: TGTGCCAGCAGCTTAGGACGGGGCTTCTCCTACAATGAGCAGTTCTTC.

The chain combines TRBV20-1 with TRBJ1-1; D is uncertain. Looked up from germline, CDR1 is DFQATT and CDR2 is SNEGSKA (reference sequence). V lost 0 bases, J lost 6 bases, and 17 bases lay in between. This CDR3 spans 15 amino acids. As DNA, the CDR3 is TGCAGTGCTAGAGATTTGGGGAAGCCGAAGGCTGAAGCTTTCTTT. Its protein is CSARDLGKPKAEAFF.

This clonotype was seen a handful of times. V usage is TRBV7-9 and J usage is TRBJ2-7; D not resolved. This CDR3 is built from 16 residues. The V and J ends lost 5 bases and 0 bases respectively, with 17 bases between them. Germline CDR1 reads SEHNR; CDR2 reads FQNEAQ (reference sequence). The CDR3 nucleotides read TGTGCCAGCAGCACCCCCCGATTGGTACTCTCCTACGAGCAGTACTTC. Its translation: CASSTPRLVLSYEQYF.

This clonotype was found a few times. The gene calls are TRBV20-1 and TRBJ2-5; D may be TRBD1 (6 bases). Germline values: CDR1 DFQATT, CDR2 SNEGSKA (reference sequence). The CDR3 contains 12 residues. V was trimmed by 6 bases and J by 9 bases, leaving 17 bases between them. The CDR3 DNA reads as TGCAGTGCCCATTCCTGGGGGCTGCCCCAGTACTTC. Translated: CSAHSWGLPQYF.

The J gene is TRBJ2-5, the V gene TRBV25-1, with D perhaps TRBD2 (5 bases). Deletions cut 3 bases from V and 5 bases from J, with 13 bases between. The CDR3 is 14 residues long. Germline-derived CDR1 and CDR2 are MGHDK and SYGVNS. The CDR3 coding sequence is TGTGCCAGCAGTGACCTGGTTCCGGGGGAGACCCAGTACTTC. It yields the protein CASSDLVPGETQYF.